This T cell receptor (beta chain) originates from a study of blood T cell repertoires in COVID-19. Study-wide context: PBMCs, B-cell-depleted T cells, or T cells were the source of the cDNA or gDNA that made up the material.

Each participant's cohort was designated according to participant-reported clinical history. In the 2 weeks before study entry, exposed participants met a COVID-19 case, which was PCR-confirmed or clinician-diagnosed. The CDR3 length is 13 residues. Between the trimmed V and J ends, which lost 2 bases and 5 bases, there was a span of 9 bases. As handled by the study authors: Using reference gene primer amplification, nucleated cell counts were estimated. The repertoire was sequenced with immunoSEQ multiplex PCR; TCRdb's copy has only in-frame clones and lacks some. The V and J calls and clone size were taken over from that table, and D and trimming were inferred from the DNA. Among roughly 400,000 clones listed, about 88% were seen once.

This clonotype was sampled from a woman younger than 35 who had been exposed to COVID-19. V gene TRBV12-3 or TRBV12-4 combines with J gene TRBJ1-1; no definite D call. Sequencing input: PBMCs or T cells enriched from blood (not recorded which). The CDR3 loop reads CASSLISGTEAFF. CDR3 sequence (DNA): TGTGCCAGCAGTTTAATCTCGGGTACTGAAGCTTTCTTT.